A single sample is the source of the 14 T cell receptor beta chains below, sequenced in a study of regulatory T cells in long-lasting Graves disease. Arm-PCR of CDR3 regions with iRepertoire HTBI primers generated TCR beta libraries. TCRdb itself ran the multiplex PCR reads through MiXCR, one entry per CDR3 protein. The table lists about 440,000 distinct CDR3 sequences, about a sixth of them singletons, with 9.5% to 12% in the top ten. Specified time point: newly diagnosed GD, antithyroid drugs for less than 3 months. PBMCs were the source of the RNA used for TCR sequencing. The same data also went into a second study, on T cells in Graves' hyperthyroidism and ophthalmopathy.

The sequencing here drew on peripheral blood mononuclear cells (PBMCs), taken at new diagnosis, from a patient treated with antithyroid drugs. The receptor set was obtained from a woman younger than 45 with Graves disease.

The CDR3 region has the DNA TGTGCCGCGCGTCCCGGTTACTCCTACGAGCAGTACTTC. This translates into CAARPGYSYEQYF. The chain carries TRBV28 and TRBJ2-7, with D hard to call. CDR1 and CDR2 (germline): MDHEN, SYDVKM. V lost 11 bases, J lost 0 bases, and 14 bases lay in between. This CDR3 contains 13 residues.

This clonotype was seen many times. This chain links TRBV28 with TRBJ2-7; TRBD1 aligns across 7 bases. CDR1 and CDR2 (germline): MDHEN, SYDVKM. The CDR3 has 13 amino acids. With 8 bases clipped from V and 7 bases from J, the junction kept 11 bases outside the gene matches. The CDR3 loop reads CASVETGVREQYF. The CDR3 DNA sequence: TGTGCCAGCGTTGAAACAGGGGTAAGGGAGCAGTACTTC.

In this sample, this clonotype turned up many times. The V and J genes are TRBV6-1 and TRBJ2-7, with D possibly matching TRBD1 (6 bases). Trimming took 6 bases from V and 0 from J, leaving 18 bases between them. The germline CDR1 and CDR2 sequences are MNHNS and SASEGT. This CDR3 is 16 amino acids long. CDR3 nucleotide sequence: TGTGCCAGCAGGAAGTCCGGGACACTCAACTCCTACGAGCAGTACTTC. Translated, it gives CASRKSGTLNSYEQYF.

There are many counts of this clonotype. V usage is TRBV7-9 and J usage is TRBJ1-1; 9 bases match TRBD1. CDR1 and CDR2 (germline): SEHNR, FQNEAQ (reference sequence). CDR3 length equals 14 residues. The V and J ends lost 7 bases and 4 bases, in that order; junction bases with no gene match: 7. As DNA, the CDR3 is TGTGCCAGCACTATACAGGGGGCCAGCACTGAAGCTTTCTTT. Encoded protein: CASTIQGASTEAFF.

This clonotype has a handful of counts. The chain carries TRBV10-3 and TRBJ2-7; maybe TRBD2 (5 bases). V gave up 0 bases and J gave up 6 bases, with 12 bases separating them. CDR3 size: 14 residues. Per the germline V gene, CDR1 is ENHRY and CDR2 is SYGVKD. The CDR3 nucleotides read TGTGCCATCAGTGAGTCGAATTCGGGGTCCGAGCAGTACTTC. Its translation is CAISESNSGSEQYF.

This clonotype was seen repeatedly, ten times or more. J is TRBJ2-7 and V is TRBV5-1; TRBD2 matches 13 bases. Germline values: CDR1 SGHRS, CDR2 YFSETQ. The CDR3 has 18 amino acids. J lost 3 bases, V lost 0 bases, and 9 bases had no gene match. CDR3 DNA sequence: TGCGCCAGCAGCTTGGAAGGGACTAGCGGGACTCCAGGCTACGAGCAGTACTTC. Amino acid sequence: CASSLEGTSGTPGYEQYF.

Concerning this clonotype: At one boundary the junction diverges from the germline segment, which might be a read error. The V and J genes are TRBV15 and TRBJ2-3; 12 nucleotides agree with TRBD1. This CDR3 has 15 amino acids. Germline V gene data show CDR1 as LNHNV and CDR2 as YYDKDF (reference sequence). The CDR3, as DNA: TGTGCCGCCAGCGGGGGACAGGGGGCCTCTTATACGCAGTATTTT. It yields the protein CAASGGQGASYTQYF.

Note on this clonotype: This may arise from a read error, as a much more abundant clone is one base away. V gene TRBV3-1 combines with J gene TRBJ2-1; perhaps TRBD2 as D (6 bases). Germline loops: CDR1 LGHDT, CDR2 YNNKEL (reference sequence). Trimming removed 0 bases at V and 10 bases at J, with 16 bases between. This CDR3 has 15 amino acids. In DNA, the CDR3 is TGTGCCAGCAGCCAAGACACGAGTGGAGGGTACGAGCAGTTCTTC. Translating it yields CASSQDTSGGYEQFF.

The chain couples TRBV2 to TRBJ2-1, with TRBD2 identical over 9 bases. V dropped 6 bases and J dropped 6; count of bases not matched to a gene: 18. There are 18 residues in the CDR3. Germline CDR1 SNHLY, CDR2 FYNNEI. The CDR3: CASSASKTAGGLINEQFF. The DNA for the CDR3 is TGTGCCAGCAGCGCGTCGAAGACAGCGGGAGGCCTCATCAATGAGCAGTTCTTC.

This clonotype was observed at least ten times. This chain uses TRBV3-1 with TRBJ1-3; D remains unclear. Germline V gives CDR1 LGHDT, CDR2 YNNKEL (reference sequence). The CDR3 sequence is 16 residues long. V was trimmed by 0 bases and J by 8 bases, leaving 17 bases between them. The CDR3 bases are TGTGCCAGCAGCCAAGATATGCGGCGGAGTCGAGACACCATATATTTT. Its translation is CASSQDMRRSRDTIYF.

This clonotype was seen ten or more times. The chain employs TRBV28 and TRBJ1-1; D is perhaps TRBD1 (5 bases). This CDR3 has 19 residues. V was clipped by 2 bases and J by 0 bases, with 22 bases between them. The germline V gene encodes CDR1 MDHEN and CDR2 SYDVKM. The CDR3 loop is CASSLHQGVWDLMNTEAFF. CDR3 sequence (DNA): TGTGCCAGCAGTTTACACCAAGGGGTTTGGGATTTAATGAACACTGAAGCTTTCTTT. Combining the CDR3 with reference TRBV28 and TRBJ1-1 gives the whole variable domain DVKVTQSSRYLVKRTGEKVFLECVQDMDHENMFWYRQDPGLGLRLIYFSYDVKMKEKGDIPEGYSVSREKKERFSLILESASTNQTSMYLCASSLHQGVWDLMNTEAFFGQGTRLTVV.

The chain is built from TRBV7-9 and TRBJ2-7; D is undetermined. V shed 3 bases and J shed 7 bases, with 13 bases lying between them. CDR3 length equals 13 residues. Germline CDR1 and CDR2: SEHNR and FQNEAQ (reference sequence). This CDR3 reads CASSLGSDREQYF. The DNA for the CDR3 is TGTGCCAGCAGCTTGGGTTCGGACCGGGAGCAGTACTTC.

In its sample, this clonotype was seen many times. The chain carries TRBV11-2 and TRBJ2-1, with D possibly being TRBD2 (7 bases). V lost 0 bases, J lost 8 bases, and 23 bases lay in between. The CDR3 covers 18 residues. Germline V gives CDR1 SGHAT, CDR2 FQNNGV. Written as DNA, the CDR3 is TGTGCCAGCAGCTTAGAAATGGGGAGAGGGGGGGTGTTGGATGAGCAGTTCTTC. This codes for CASSLEMGRGGVLDEQFF.

This clonotype was counted a few times. V is TRBV4-1 and J is TRBJ2-7; 8 bases are shared with TRBD2. This CDR3 region has 16 residues. The germline V gene has CDR1 MGHRA and CDR2 YSYEKL. The V segment lost 1 base and the J segment 6 bases; nucleotides outside the gene matches: 11. The CDR3 DNA is TGCGCCAGCAGCCAAGGACTAGCGAGTGCCCTCGTCGAGCAGTACTTC. Translated, it gives CASSQGLASALVEQYF.